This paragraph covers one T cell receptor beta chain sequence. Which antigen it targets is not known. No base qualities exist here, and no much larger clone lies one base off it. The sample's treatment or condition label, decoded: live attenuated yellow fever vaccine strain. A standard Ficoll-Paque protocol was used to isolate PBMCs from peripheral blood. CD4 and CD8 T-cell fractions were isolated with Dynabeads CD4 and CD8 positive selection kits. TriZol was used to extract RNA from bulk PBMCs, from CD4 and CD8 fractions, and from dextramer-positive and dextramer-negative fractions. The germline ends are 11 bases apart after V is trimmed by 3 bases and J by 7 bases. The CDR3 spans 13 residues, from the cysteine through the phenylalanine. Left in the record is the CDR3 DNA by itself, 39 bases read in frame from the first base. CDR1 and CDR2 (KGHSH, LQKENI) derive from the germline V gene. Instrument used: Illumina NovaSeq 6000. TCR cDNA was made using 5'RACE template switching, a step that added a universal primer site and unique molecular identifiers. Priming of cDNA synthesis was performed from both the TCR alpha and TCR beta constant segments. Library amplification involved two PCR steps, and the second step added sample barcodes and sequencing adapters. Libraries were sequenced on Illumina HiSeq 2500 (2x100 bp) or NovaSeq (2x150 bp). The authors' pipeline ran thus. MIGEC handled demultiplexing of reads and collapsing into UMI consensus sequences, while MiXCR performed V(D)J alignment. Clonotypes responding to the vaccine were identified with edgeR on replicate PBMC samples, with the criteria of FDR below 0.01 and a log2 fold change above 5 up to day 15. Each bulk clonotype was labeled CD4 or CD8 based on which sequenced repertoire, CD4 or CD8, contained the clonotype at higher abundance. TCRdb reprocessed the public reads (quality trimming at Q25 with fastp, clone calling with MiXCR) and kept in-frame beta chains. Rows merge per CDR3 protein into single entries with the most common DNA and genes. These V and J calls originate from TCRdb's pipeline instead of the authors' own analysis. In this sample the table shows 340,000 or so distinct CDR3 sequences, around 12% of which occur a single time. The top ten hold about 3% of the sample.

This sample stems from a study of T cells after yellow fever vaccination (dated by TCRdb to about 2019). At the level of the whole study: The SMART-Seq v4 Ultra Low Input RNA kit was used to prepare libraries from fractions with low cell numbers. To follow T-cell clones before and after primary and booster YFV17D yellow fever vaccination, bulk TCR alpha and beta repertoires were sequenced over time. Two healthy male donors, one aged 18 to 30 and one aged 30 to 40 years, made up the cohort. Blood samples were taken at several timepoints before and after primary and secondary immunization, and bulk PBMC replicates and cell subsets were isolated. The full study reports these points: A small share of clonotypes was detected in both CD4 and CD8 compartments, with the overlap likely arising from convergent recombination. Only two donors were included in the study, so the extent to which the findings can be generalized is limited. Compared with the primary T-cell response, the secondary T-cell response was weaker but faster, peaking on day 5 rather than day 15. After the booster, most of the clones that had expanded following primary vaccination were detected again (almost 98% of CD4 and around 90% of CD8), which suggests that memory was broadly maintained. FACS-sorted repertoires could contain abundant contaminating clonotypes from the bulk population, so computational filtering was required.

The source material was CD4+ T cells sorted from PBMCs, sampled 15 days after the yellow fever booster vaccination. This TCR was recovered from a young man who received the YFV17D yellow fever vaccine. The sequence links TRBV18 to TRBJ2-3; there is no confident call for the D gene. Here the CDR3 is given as CASSPPVRNTQYF. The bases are TGTGCCAGCTCACCGCCCGTAAGGAATACGCAGTATTTT. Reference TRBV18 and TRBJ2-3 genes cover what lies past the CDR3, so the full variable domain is NAGVMQNPRHLVRRRGQEARLRCSPMKGHSHVYWYRQLPEEGLKFMVYLQKENIIDESGMPKERFSAEFPKEGPSILRIQQVVRGDSAAYFCASSPPVRNTQYFGPGTRLTVL.